This T cell receptor (beta chain) came from a study of blood T cell repertoires in COVID-19. Trimming removed 4 bases from V and 6 bases from J, with 21 bases in between. CDR1 KGHDR and CDR2 SFDVKD come from the germline V gene. The CDR3 runs to 17 residues. Method: immunoSEQ multiplex PCR; TCRdb's copy keeps in-frame clones and lacks some. The sample includes around 250,000 clones, around nine tenths of them seen just once. Sequencing was carried out using peripheral blood. This TCR was recovered from a woman in her seventies with active or convalescent COVID-19. The V gene is TRBV24-1, the J gene TRBJ1-5, with a tentative D call TRBD1 (6 bases). In DNA, the CDR3 is TGTGCCACCAGTGACTCGGGGGGCGTGGGTTTGAGTCAGCCCCAGCATTTT. As protein: CATSDSGGVGLSQPQHF.